These T cell receptor beta chains were read from a single sample in a study of blood T cells in healthy people across ages. Each CDR3 protein is one row after TCRdb ran MiXCR on the 5' RACE reads. The data show roughly 1,300,000 distinct CDR3 sequences, roughly 60% seen once. The sample taken for sequencing was blood. These receptors came from a man aged 18 to 30 in good health. CDR3s include the opening cysteine and the closing phenylalanine or tryptophan. A D gene is named only where the DNA matches it firmly. Where a row states a size, it is once, few, many or the class of an expanded clone; other rows omit it.

v_gene: TRBV7-9
abundance: .
d_gene: .
j_gene: TRBJ2-3
CDR3aa: CASSLFRGGVDTQYF
CDR3nt: TGTGCCAGCAGCCTCTTCCGGGGTGGGGTAGATACGCAGTATTTT

v_gene: TRBV7-6
abundance: .
d_gene: .
j_gene: TRBJ2-7
CDR3aa: CASSLGVRADSYEQYF
CDR3nt: TGTGCCAGCAGCTTAGGGGTGCGTGCTGATTCCTACGAGCAGTACTTC

v_gene: TRBV25-1
abundance: .
d_gene: .
j_gene: TRBJ1-1
CDR3aa: CASTETTVYTEAFF
CDR3nt: TGTGCCAGCACTGAGACGACGGTGTACACTGAAGCTTTCTTT

v_gene: TRBV4-3
abundance: few
d_gene: TRBD1
j_gene: TRBJ1-1
CDR3aa: CASSQEGTGIYSTEAFF
CDR3nt: TGCGCCAGCAGCCAAGAGGGGACAGGGATATATAGCACTGAAGCTTTCTTT

v_gene: TRBV20-1
abundance: .
d_gene: TRBD2
j_gene: TRBJ2-1
CDR3aa: CSATGAGVYNEQFF
CDR3nt: TGCAGTGCCACAGGCGCGGGAGTCTACAATGAGCAGTTCTTC

v_gene: TRBV20-1
abundance: few
d_gene: .
j_gene: TRBJ2-4
CDR3aa: CSAETRGVAKNIQYF
CDR3nt: TGCAGTGCTGAGACTAGAGGGGTAGCCAAAAACATTCAGTACTTC

v_gene: TRBV7-9
abundance: .
d_gene: .
j_gene: TRBJ2-4
CDR3aa: CASSRISGLAKNIQYF
CDR3nt: TGTGCCAGCAGCCGAATATCCGGTCTAGCCAAAAACATTCAGTACTTC

v_gene: TRBV12-3/TRBV12-4
abundance: .
d_gene: .
j_gene: TRBJ2-1
CDR3aa: CASSLVAGTFNEQFF
CDR3nt: TGTGCCAGCAGTTTAGTCGCGGGGACTTTCAATGAGCAGTTCTTC

v_gene: TRBV15
abundance: .
d_gene: .
j_gene: TRBJ1-1
CDR3aa: CATSREGTLANTEAFF
CDR3nt: TGTGCCACCAGCAGAGAGGGGACACTCGCGAACACTGAAGCTTTCTTT

v_gene: TRBV4-2
abundance: few
d_gene: .
j_gene: TRBJ2-3
CDR3aa: CASSQDYGGSTDTQYF
CDR3nt: TGTGCCAGCAGCCAAGATTACGGGGGCAGCACAGATACGCAGTATTTT

v_gene: TRBV20-1
abundance: few
d_gene: .
j_gene: TRBJ1-1
CDR3aa: CSARDGAGANTEAFF
CDR3nt: TGCAGTGCTAGAGATGGGGCGGGGGCCAACACTGAAGCTTTCTTT

v_gene: TRBV7-9
abundance: .
d_gene: .
j_gene: TRBJ2-1
CDR3aa: CASSSTDTGIGNEQFF
CDR3nt: TGTGCCAGCAGCTCAACCGACACGGGTATTGGAAATGAGCAGTTCTTC

v_gene: TRBV11-2
abundance: .
d_gene: .
j_gene: TRBJ2-3
CDR3aa: CASSLDGRSPNTDTQYF
CDR3nt: TGTGCCAGCAGCTTAGACGGCAGGTCCCCGAACACAGATACGCAGTATTTT

v_gene: TRBV2
abundance: once
d_gene: .
j_gene: TRBJ2-5
CDR3aa: CASSRTFGETQYF
CDR3nt: TGTGCCAGCAGTCGGACTTTTGGGGAGACCCAGTACTTC

v_gene: TRBV27
abundance: .
d_gene: .
j_gene: TRBJ2-7
CDR3aa: CASSVGSKGEQYF
CDR3nt: TGTGCCAGCAGCGTGGGATCGAAGGGGGAGCAGTACTTC

v_gene: TRBV29-1
abundance: .
d_gene: TRBD2
j_gene: TRBJ2-5
CDR3aa: CSGLAGGETQYF
CDR3nt: TGCAGCGGACTAGCGGGAGGAGAGACCCAGTACTTC

v_gene: TRBV3-1
abundance: .
d_gene: .
j_gene: TRBJ2-1
CDR3aa: CASSQDWAAPEQFF
CDR3nt: TGTGCCAGCAGCCAAGATTGGGCCGCGCCGGAGCAGTTCTTC

v_gene: TRBV20-1
abundance: few
d_gene: .
j_gene: TRBJ2-1
CDR3aa: CSARIQGGYNEQFF
CDR3nt: TGCAGTGCTAGAATTCAGGGGGGGTACAATGAGCAGTTCTTC

v_gene: TRBV5-1
abundance: .
d_gene: .
j_gene: TRBJ1-2
CDR3aa: CASSLSQNYGYTF
CDR3nt: TGCGCCAGCAGCTTGTCCCAGAACTATGGCTACACCTTC

v_gene: TRBV6-5
abundance: .
d_gene: .
j_gene: TRBJ1-1
CDR3aa: CASSRPTRGNTEAFF
CDR3nt: TGTGCCAGCAGCCGACCCACGAGGGGGAACACTGAAGCTTTCTTT

v_gene: TRBV7-2
abundance: .
d_gene: .
j_gene: TRBJ2-7
CDR3aa: CASSRPGVSYEQYF
CDR3nt: TGTGCCAGCAGCCGCCCGGGGGTATCCTACGAGCAGTACTTC

v_gene: TRBV5-1
abundance: .
d_gene: .
j_gene: TRBJ2-7
CDR3aa: CASSLEYPTRSYEQYF
CDR3nt: TGCGCCAGCAGCTTGGAATATCCCACCCGTTCCTACGAGCAGTACTTC

v_gene: TRBV10-2
abundance: .
d_gene: TRBD2
j_gene: TRBJ2-1
CDR3aa: CASRSAGRYNEQFF
CDR3nt: TGCGCCAGCCGGTCAGCGGGGAGATACAATGAGCAGTTCTTC

v_gene: TRBV4-1
abundance: .
d_gene: TRBD2
j_gene: TRBJ2-1
CDR3aa: CASSQDVPLAGNNEQFF
CDR3nt: TGCGCCAGCAGCCAAGATGTCCCCCTAGCGGGGAACAATGAGCAGTTCTTC

v_gene: TRBV4-2
abundance: few
d_gene: .
j_gene: TRBJ2-5
CDR3aa: CASSQDFSETQYF
CDR3nt: TGTGCCAGCAGCCAAGATTTCTCGGAGACCCAGTACTTC

v_gene: TRBV9
abundance: .
d_gene: .
j_gene: TRBJ2-2
CDR3aa: CASSVVSGGTGTGELFF
CDR3nt: TGTGCCAGCAGCGTAGTTTCGGGAGGGACAGGGACCGGGGAGCTGTTTTTT

v_gene: TRBV10-3
abundance: few
d_gene: TRBD1
j_gene: TRBJ2-7
CDR3aa: CAITAGTGTSEQYF
CDR3nt: TGTGCCATTACCGCCGGGACAGGGACCTCCGAGCAGTACTTC

v_gene: TRBV5-4
abundance: few
d_gene: TRBD1
j_gene: TRBJ2-3
CDR3aa: CASSLDWTGASTDTQYF
CDR3nt: TGTGCCAGCAGCTTGGACTGGACAGGGGCTAGCACAGATACGCAGTATTTT

v_gene: TRBV27
abundance: .
d_gene: TRBD2
j_gene: TRBJ2-7
CDR3aa: CASSLYGGRAKDEQYF
CDR3nt: TGTGCCAGCAGTTTATACGGCGGGAGGGCCAAGGATGAGCAGTACTTC

v_gene: TRBV5-1
abundance: .
d_gene: .
j_gene: TRBJ2-5
CDR3aa: CASSLVEGGLRETQYF
CDR3nt: TGCGCCAGCAGCTTGGTGGAGGGGGGGCTCCGAGAGACCCAGTACTTC